This T cell receptor beta chain was recovered during a study of blood T cell repertoires in COVID-19. Only in-frame clones appear in the TCRdb table, and some are missing; sequencing was by immunoSEQ multiplex PCR. The data show about 50,000 clones, with approximately 81% seen just once and 5.9% held by the top ten. Sample: peripheral blood. This TCR was recovered from an older woman with acute or convalescent COVID-19.

As DNA, the CDR3 is TGCGCCAGCAGCCAAGGAGGCGGACTAGCGGGGGGGGAGCAGTACTTC. It translates to CASSQGGGLAGGEQYF. The chain links TRBV4-3 to TRBJ2-7, with 15 bases that match TRBD2. The germline V gene has CDR1 LGHNA and CDR2 YSLEER. This CDR3 has 16 amino acids. With 1 base clipped from V and 7 bases from J, the junction kept 5 bases outside the gene matches.